This T cell receptor (beta chain) came from a study of T cells in Graves' hyperthyroidism and ophthalmopathy. There are many counts of this clonotype. Using RNA transcripts as the source, TCR beta CDR3 regions were amplified. First-round RT-PCR of the TCR CDR3 relied on the HTBI primer set. Each CDR3 protein gets one entry after TCRdb re-called the multiplex PCR reads with MiXCR. The repertoire holds about 420,000 distinct CDR3 sequences, approximately 15% seen once, with 5% to 6% in the top ten. Germline loops: CDR1 MDHEN, CDR2 SYDVKM. J lost 4 bases, V lost 7 bases, and 5 bases had no gene match. This CDR3 is 14 amino acids long.

The rearrangement links TRBV28 to TRBJ2-5; 11 bases match TRBD1. Sample: blood. The sequence was collected from a woman younger than 30 with Graves' hyperthyroidism. CDR3 in DNA: TGTGCCAGCAATGGGGACAGGGGGGGAGAGACCCAGTACTTC. The encoded protein is CASNGDRGGETQYF.